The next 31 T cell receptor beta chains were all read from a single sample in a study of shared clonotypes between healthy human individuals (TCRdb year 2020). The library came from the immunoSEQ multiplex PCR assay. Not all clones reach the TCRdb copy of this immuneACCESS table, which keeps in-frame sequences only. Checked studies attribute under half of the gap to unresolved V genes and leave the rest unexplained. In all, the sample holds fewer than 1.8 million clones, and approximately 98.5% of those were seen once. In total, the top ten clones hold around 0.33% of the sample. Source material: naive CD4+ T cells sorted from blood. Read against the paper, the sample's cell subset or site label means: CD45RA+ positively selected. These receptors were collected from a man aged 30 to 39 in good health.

For the CDR3, the DNA is TGCGCCAGCAGCTCTCCGGTGAGAAACGAGCAGTACTTC. Translation gives CASSSPVRNEQYF. The J gene is TRBJ2-7, the V gene TRBV5-1; D call uncertain. Germline V gene data show CDR1 as SGHRS and CDR2 as YFSETQ. The CDR3 has 13 amino acids. Trimming took off 3 bases at V and 5 bases at J, with 12 bases between the two ends.

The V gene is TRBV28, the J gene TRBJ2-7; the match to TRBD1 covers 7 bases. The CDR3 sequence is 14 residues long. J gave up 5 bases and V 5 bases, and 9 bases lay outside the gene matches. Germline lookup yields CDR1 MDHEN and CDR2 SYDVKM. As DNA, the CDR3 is TGTGCCAGCAGTGAGACCATAGGGGGCCACGAGCAGTACTTC. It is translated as CASSETIGGHEQYF.

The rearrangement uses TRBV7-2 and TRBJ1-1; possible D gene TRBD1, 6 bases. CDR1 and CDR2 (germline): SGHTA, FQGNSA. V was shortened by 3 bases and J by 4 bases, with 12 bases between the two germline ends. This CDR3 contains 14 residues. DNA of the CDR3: TGTGCCAGCAGCTTCCAGGGGCGGACCACTGAAGCTTTCTTT. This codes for CASSFQGRTTEAFF.

CDR3 nucleotides: TGTGCCAGCAGCTTACAGGGGAGCAATCAGCCCCAGCATTTT. This gives the protein CASSLQGSNQPQHF. The chain employs TRBV11-2 and TRBJ1-5; a possible D gene is TRBD1 (6 bases). V was trimmed by 2 bases and J by 1 base, leaving 6 bases between them. Germline CDR1 is SGHAT and CDR2 is FQNNGV. The CDR3 contains 14 residues. Using reference TRBV11-2 and TRBJ1-5 for the parts outside the CDR3, the full variable domain is EAGVAQSPRYKIIEKRQSVAFWCNPISGHATLYWYQQILGQGPKLLIQFQNNGVVDDSQLPKDRFSAERLKGVDSTLKIQPAKLEDSAVYLCASSLQGSNQPQHFGDGTRLSIL.

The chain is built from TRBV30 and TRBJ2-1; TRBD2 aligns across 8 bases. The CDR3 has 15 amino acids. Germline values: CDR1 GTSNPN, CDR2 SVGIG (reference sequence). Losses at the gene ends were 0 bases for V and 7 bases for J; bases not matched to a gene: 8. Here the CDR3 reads CAWSVASGLRNEQFF. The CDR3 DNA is TGTGCCTGGAGTGTAGCTAGCGGGTTGAGGAATGAGCAGTTCTTC.

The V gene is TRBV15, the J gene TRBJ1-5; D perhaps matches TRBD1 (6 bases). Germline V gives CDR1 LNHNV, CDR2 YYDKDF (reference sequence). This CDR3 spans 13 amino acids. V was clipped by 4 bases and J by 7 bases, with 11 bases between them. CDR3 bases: TGTGCCACCAGCACTCAGGGGACACAGCCCCAGCATTTT. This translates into CATSTQGTQPQHF.

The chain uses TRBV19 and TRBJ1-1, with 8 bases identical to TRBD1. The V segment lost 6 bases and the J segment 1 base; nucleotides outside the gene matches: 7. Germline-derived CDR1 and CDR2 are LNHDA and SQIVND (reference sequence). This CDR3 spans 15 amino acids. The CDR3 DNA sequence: TGTGCCAGTAGAACATCAGGGGGCACGAACACTGAAGCTTTCTTT. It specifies CASRTSGGTNTEAFF.

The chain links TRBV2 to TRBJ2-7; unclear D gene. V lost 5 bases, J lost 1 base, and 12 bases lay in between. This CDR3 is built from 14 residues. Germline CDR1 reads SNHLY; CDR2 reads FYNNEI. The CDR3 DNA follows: TGTGCCAGCAGTATGGGCACCTATTCCTACGAGCAGTACTTC. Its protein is CASSMGTYSYEQYF.

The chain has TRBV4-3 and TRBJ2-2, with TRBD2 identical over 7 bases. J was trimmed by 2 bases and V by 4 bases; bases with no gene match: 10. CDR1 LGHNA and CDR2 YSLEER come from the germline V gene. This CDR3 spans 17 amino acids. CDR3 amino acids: CASSRKPGLQNTGELFF. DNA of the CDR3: TGCGCCAGCAGCCGAAAACCGGGACTACAAAACACCGGGGAGCTGTTTTTT.

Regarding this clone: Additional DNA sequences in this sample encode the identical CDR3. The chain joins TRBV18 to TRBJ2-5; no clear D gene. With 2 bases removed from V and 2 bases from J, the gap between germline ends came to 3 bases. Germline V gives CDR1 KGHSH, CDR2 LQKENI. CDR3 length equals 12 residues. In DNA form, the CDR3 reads TGTGCCAGCTCACCAGAGCAAGAGACCCAGTACTTC. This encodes CASSPEQETQYF.

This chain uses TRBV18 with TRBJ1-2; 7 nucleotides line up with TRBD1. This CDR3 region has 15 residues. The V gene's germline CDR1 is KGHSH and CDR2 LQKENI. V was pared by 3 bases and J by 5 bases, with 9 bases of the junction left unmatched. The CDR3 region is CASSPRRDSGYGYTF. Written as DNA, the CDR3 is TGTGCCAGCTCACCGCGGCGGGACAGCGGGTATGGCTACACCTTC.

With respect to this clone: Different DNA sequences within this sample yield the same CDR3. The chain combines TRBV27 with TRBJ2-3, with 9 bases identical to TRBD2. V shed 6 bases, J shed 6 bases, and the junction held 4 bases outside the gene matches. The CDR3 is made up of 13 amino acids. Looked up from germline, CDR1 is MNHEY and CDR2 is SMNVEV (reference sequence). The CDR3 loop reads CASRLAGTDTQYF. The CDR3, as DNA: TGTGCCAGCAGGCTAGCGGGAACGGATACGCAGTATTTT.

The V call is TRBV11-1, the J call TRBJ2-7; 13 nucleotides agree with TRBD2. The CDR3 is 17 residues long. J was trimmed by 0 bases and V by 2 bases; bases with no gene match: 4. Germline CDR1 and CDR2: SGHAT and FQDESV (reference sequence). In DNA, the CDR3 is TGTGCCAGCAGCTTATTGGGACTAGCGGGAAGCTCCTACGAGCAGTACTTC. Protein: CASSLLGLAGSSYEQYF.

The chain's CDR3 is CASSIGTPGYTF. In nucleotides, the CDR3 is TGTGCCAGCAGTATCGGGACGCCTGGCTACACCTTC. The chain employs TRBV28 and TRBJ1-2, with a weak D call TRBD1 (5 bases). The V end lost 5 bases, the J end lost 7 bases, and 11 bases lay between the germline ends. The CDR3 sequence is 12 residues long. The germline CDR1 and CDR2 sequences are MDHEN and SYDVKM.

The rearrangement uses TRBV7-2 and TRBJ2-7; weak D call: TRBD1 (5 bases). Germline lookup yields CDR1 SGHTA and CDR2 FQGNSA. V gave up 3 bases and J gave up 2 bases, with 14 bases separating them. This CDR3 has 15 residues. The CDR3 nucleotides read TGTGCCAGCAGCTTTGCAAGGGGCGAGACCTACGAGCAGTACTTC. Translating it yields CASSFARGETYEQYF.

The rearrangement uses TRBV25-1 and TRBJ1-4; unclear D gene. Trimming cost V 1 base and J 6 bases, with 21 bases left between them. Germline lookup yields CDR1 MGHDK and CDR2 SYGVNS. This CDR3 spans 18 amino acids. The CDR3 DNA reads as TGTGCCAGCAGTGAATTTGAACACTCCAGGTTGAAAGATGAAAAACTGTTTTTT. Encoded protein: CASSEFEHSRLKDEKLFF.

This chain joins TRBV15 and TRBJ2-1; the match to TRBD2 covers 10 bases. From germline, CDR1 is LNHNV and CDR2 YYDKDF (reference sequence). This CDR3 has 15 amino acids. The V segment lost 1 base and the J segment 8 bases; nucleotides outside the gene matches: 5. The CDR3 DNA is TGTGCCACCAGCAGAGCCGGGACTAGCGTTGATGAGCAGTTCTTC. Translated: CATSRAGTSVDEQFF.

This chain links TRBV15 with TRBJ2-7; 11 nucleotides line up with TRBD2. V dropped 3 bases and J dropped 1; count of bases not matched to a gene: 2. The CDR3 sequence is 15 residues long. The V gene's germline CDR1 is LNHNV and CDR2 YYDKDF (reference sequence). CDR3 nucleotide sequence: TGTGCCACCAGCAGGGGACTAGCGGTTTCCTACGAGCAGTACTTC. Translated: CATSRGLAVSYEQYF. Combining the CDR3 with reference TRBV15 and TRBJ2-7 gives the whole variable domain DAMVIQNPRYQVTQFGKPVTLSCSQTLNHNVMYWYQQKSSQAPKLLFHYYDKDFNNEADTPDNFQSRRPNTSFCFLDIRSPGLGDTAMYLCATSRGLAVSYEQYFGPGTRLTVT.

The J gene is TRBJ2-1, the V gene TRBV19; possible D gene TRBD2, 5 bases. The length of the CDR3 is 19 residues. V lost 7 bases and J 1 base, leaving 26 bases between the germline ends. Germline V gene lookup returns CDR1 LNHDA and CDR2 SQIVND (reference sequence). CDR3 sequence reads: CASTPVVAGIGASYNEQFF. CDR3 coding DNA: TGTGCCAGTACCCCCGTGGTGGCCGGGATTGGTGCGTCCTACAATGAGCAGTTCTTC.

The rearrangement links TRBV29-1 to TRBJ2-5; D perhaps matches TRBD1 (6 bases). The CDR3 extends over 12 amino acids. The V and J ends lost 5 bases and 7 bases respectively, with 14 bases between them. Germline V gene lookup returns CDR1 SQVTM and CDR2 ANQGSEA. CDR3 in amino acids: CSVMTGIGTQYF. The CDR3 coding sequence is TGCAGCGTTATGACAGGAATCGGGACCCAGTACTTC.

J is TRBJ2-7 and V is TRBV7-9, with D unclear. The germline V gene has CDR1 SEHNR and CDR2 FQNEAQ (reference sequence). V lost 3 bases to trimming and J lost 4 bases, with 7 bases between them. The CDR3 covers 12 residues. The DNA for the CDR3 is TGTGCCAGCAGCTTTCAGACTTACGAGCAGTACTTC. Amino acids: CASSFQTYEQYF.

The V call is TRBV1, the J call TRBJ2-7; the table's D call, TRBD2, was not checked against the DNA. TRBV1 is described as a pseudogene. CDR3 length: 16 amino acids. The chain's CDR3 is CTSSQGTSGRSPEQYF. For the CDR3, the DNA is TGCACCAGCAGCCAGGGGACTAGCGGGAGATCCCCCGAGCAGTACTTC.

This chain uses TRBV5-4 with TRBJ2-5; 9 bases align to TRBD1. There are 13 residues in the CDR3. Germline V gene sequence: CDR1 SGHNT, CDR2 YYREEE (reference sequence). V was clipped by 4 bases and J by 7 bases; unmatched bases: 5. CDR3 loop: CASSPDRGGTQYF. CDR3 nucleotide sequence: TGTGCCAGCAGCCCGGACAGGGGAGGGACCCAGTACTTC.

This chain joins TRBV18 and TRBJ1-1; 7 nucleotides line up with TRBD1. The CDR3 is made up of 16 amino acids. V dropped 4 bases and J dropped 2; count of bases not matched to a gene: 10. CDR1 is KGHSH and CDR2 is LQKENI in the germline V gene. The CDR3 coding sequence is TGTGCCAGCTCACAGATGGAGACAGGGCCAAACACTGAAGCTTTCTTT. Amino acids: CASSQMETGPNTEAFF.

As DNA, the CDR3 is TGTGCCAGTAGTTCACGGACTGACTCCTACGAGCAGTACTTC. This codes for CASSSRTDSYEQYF. The V and J genes are TRBV19 and TRBJ2-7, with D perhaps TRBD2 (5 bases). Trimming removed 5 bases at V and 0 bases at J, with 11 bases between. Germline V gene lookup returns CDR1 LNHDA and CDR2 SQIVND (reference sequence). There are 14 residues in the CDR3.

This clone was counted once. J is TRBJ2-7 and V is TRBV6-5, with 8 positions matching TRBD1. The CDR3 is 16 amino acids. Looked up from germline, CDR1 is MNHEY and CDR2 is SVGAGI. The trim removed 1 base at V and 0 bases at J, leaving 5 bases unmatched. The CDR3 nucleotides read TGTGCCAGCAGTTACTTCCCGGGACAGGCCTCCTACGAGCAGTACTTC. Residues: CASSYFPGQASYEQYF.

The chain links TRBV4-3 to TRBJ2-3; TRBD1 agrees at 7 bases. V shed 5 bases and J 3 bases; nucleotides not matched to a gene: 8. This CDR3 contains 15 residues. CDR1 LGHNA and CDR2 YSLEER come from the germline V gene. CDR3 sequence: CASSYDRVYTDTQYF. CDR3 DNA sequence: TGCGCCAGCAGCTACGACAGGGTATATACAGATACGCAGTATTTT.

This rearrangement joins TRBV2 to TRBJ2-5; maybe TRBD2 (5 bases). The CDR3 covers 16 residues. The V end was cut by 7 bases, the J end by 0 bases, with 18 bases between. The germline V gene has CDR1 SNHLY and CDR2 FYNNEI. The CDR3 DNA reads TGTGCCAGCAAGCCCTCGGCCTTACTAGACCAAGAGACCCAGTACTTC. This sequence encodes CASKPSALLDQETQYF.

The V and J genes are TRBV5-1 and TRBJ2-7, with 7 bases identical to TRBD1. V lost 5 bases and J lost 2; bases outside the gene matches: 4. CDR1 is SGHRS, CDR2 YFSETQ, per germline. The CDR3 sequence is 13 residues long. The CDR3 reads CASRPGQTYEQYF. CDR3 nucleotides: TGCGCCAGCAGGCCGGGACAGACCTACGAGCAGTACTTC.

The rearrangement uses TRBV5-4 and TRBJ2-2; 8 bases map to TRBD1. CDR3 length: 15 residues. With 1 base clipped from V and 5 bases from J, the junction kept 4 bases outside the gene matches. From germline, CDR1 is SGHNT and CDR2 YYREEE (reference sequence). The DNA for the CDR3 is TGTGCCAGCAGCTTGTGGCAGGGGGCGACCGGGGAGCTGTTTTTT. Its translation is CASSLWQGATGELFF.

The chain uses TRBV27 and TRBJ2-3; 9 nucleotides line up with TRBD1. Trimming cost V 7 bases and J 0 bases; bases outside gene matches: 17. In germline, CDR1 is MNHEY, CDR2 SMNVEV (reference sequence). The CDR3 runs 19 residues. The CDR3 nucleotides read TGTGCCAGCAATCCTCTCGGGACAGGGAGGGTTCTTAGCACAGATACGCAGTATTTT. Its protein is CASNPLGTGRVLSTDTQYF.